A single sample gave rise to the 8 T cell receptor beta chains below, sequenced in a study of identical twins. TCRdb processed the 5' RACE reads anew with MiXCR; each CDR3 protein has one entry. The sample has roughly 770,000 distinct CDR3 sequences, about 20% seen once. These data were also reused for a study on T cells expressing NK-cell markers.

Sequencing was performed on PBMCs. Receptor source: a woman younger than 35 in good health.

This clonotype was observed a handful of times. The V gene is TRBV6-1, the J gene TRBJ2-4, with TRBD2 matching over 7 bases. V dropped 8 bases and J dropped 9; count of bases not matched to a gene: 19. The germline V gene has CDR1 MNHNS and CDR2 SASEGT. This CDR3 spans 16 amino acids. The CDR3 loop is CASRMVGGGESGIQYF. The CDR3 DNA sequence: TGTGCCAGCCGGATGGTTGGGGGGGGGGAAAGTGGCATTCAGTACTTC.

This sequence joins TRBV6-1 and TRBJ1-1; D is perhaps TRBD1 (5 bases). The germline gives CDR1 MNHNS, CDR2 SASEGT. The CDR3 contains 14 residues. V was trimmed by 6 bases and J by 1 base, leaving 12 bases between them. CDR3 bases: TGTGCCAGCAGGTCCGGGACGGAGAACACTGAAGCTTTCTTT. Residues: CASRSGTENTEAFF.

The V call is TRBV5-5, the J call TRBJ2-4; D not resolved. Trimming removed 2 bases from V and 6 bases from J, with 6 bases in between. CDR1 is SGHKS, CDR2 YYEKEE, per germline (reference sequence). The CDR3 consists of 12 residues. The CDR3 coding sequence is TGTGCCAGCAGCTTAGACGGAAACATTCAGTACTTC. Its protein product is CASSLDGNIQYF. Looking up the rest from reference TRBV5-5 and TRBJ2-4 gives the full variable domain: DAGVTQSPTHLIKTRGQQVTLRCSPISGHKSVSWYQQVLGQGPQFIFQYYEKEERGRGNFPDRFSARQFPNYSSELNVNALLLGDSALYLCASSLDGNIQYFGAGTRLSVL.

This clonotype was seen at least ten times. The chain couples TRBV12-3 or TRBV12-4 to TRBJ2-5, with D possibly matching TRBD2 (5 bases). V was shortened by 4 bases and J by 1 base, with 10 bases between the two germline ends. The CDR3 length is 14 residues. The CDR3 nucleotides read TGTGCCAGCAGTTCGGACTGGTCCCAAGAGACCCAGTACTTC. Translated, it gives CASSSDWSQETQYF.

This chain connects TRBV29-1 to TRBJ2-5; 7 nucleotides match TRBD2. CDR3 length: 12 amino acids. The germline CDR1 and CDR2 sequences are SQVTM and ANQGSEA. The ends lost 6 bases at V and 5 bases at J; junction bases unmatched: 6. In DNA, the CDR3 is TGCAGCGTCGCACGGGGGGTGGAGACCCAGTACTTC. This gives the protein CSVARGVETQYF.

The chain uses TRBV12-3 or TRBV12-4 and TRBJ2-7, with TRBD1 as a possible D gene (6 bases). Trimming removed 2 bases at V and 5 bases at J, with 13 bases between. CDR3 length equals 14 residues. For the CDR3, the DNA is TGTGCCAGCAGTTTATCGGACAGCTATCACGAGCAGTACTTC. Protein product: CASSLSDSYHEQYF.

The V call is TRBV29-1, the J call TRBJ2-7; possible D gene TRBD2, 5 bases. V lost 5 bases and J lost 3, with 8 bases in between. Germline-derived CDR1 and CDR2 are SQVTM and ANQGSEA. The CDR3 length is 11 residues. Here the CDR3 DNA reads TGCAGCGTTAACGGGGTCTACGAGCAGTACTTC. Protein: CSVNGVYEQYF.

The table lists this clonotype with a few counts. This CDR3 reads CASRSQGSGANVLTF. The DNA of the CDR3 is TGTGCCAGCAGGTCCCAGGGGTCCGGGGCCAACGTCCTGACTTTC. The V and J genes are TRBV6-1 and TRBJ2-6; a weak D match, TRBD1 (6 bases). With 6 bases removed from V and 4 bases from J, the gap between germline ends came to 13 bases. The germline CDR1 and CDR2 sequences are MNHNS and SASEGT. CDR3 length equals 15 residues.